The clone carrying this T cell receptor (beta chain) was seen only a few times. This specimen comes from a study of early T cells in non-severe SARS-CoV-2 infection. Unique molecular identifiers were attached to individual cDNA molecules. TCRdb itself ran the 5' RACE reads through MiXCR, one entry per CDR3 protein. The sample holds about 64,000 distinct CDR3 sequences, less than 9.5% seen once. The V end lost 0 bases, the J end lost 0 bases, and 14 bases lay between the germline ends. Germline V gene data show CDR1 as DFQATT and CDR2 as SNEGSKA (reference sequence). CDR3 length: 16 residues. The sequence derives from an adult who was a healthcare worker with PCR-confirmed SARS-CoV-2 infection or an uninfected control (not recorded which). The chain carries TRBV20-1 and TRBJ1-1; D remains unclear. The sample consisted of whole blood, taken at baseline. CDR3 in DNA: TGCAGTGCTAGAGATTTCCCGACTGACATGAACACTGAAGCTTTCTTT. This gives the protein CSARDFPTDMNTEAFF.